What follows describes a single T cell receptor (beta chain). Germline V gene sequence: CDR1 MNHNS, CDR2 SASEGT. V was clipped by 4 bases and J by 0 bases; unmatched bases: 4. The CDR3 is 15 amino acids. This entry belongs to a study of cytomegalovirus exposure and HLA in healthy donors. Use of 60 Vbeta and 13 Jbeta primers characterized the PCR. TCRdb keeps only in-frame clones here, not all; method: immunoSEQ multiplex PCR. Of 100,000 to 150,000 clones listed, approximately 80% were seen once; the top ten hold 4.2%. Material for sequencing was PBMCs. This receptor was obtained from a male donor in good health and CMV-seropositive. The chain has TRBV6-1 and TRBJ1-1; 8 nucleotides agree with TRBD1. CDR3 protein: CASSALTGVNTEAFF. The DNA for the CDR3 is TGTGCCAGCAGTGCACTGACAGGGGTGAACACTGAAGCTTTCTTT.